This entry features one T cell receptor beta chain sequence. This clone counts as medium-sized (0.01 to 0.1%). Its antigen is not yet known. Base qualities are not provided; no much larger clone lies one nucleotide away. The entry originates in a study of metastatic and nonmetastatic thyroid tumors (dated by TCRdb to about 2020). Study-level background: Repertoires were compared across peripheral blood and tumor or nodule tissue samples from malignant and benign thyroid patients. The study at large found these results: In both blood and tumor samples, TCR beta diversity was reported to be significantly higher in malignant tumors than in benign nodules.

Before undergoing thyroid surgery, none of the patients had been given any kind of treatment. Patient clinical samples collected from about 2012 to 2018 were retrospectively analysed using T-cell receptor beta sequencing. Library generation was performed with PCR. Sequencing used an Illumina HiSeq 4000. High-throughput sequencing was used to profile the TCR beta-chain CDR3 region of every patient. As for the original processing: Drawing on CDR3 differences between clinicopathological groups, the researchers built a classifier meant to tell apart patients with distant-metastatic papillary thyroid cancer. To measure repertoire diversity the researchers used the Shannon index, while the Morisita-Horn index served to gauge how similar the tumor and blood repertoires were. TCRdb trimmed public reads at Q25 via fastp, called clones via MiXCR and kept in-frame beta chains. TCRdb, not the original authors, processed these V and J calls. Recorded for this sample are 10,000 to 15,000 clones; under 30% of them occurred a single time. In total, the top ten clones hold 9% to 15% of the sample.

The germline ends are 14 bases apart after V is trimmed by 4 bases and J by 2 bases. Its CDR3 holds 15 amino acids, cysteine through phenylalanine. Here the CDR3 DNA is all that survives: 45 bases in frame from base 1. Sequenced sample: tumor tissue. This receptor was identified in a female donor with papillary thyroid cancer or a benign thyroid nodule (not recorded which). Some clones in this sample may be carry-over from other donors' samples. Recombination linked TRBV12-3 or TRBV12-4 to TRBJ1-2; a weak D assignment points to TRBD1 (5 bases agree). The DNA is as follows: TGTGCCAGCAGTTGGGCCGGGACGTTGAACTATGGCTACACCTTC. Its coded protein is CASSWAGTLNYGYTF.